These T cell receptor beta chains were read from a single sample in a study of cytomegalovirus exposure and HLA in healthy donors. Some clones are missing from TCRdb's copy, which holds only in-frame ones; the method was immunoSEQ multiplex PCR. The top ten hold about 2.9% of the sample, which has about 160,000 clones, under 70% seen once. The specimen was PBMCs. These receptors came from a middle-aged woman in good health and CMV-seropositive. Both conserved end residues are part of each CDR3. A D gene is named only where the DNA matches it firmly. Where a row states a size, it is once, few, many or the class of an expanded clone; other rows omit it.

J: TRBJ2-2; size: .; D: .; V: TRBV11-3; CDR3: CASSLDQVGTGELFF; DNA: TGTGCCAGCAGCTTAGACCAAGTCGGCACCGGGGAGCTGTTTTTT
J: TRBJ2-3; size: .; D: .; V: TRBV9; CDR3: CASSVTGDTQYF; DNA: TGTGCCAGCAGCGTAACGGGAGATACGCAGTATTTT
J: TRBJ2-1; size: .; D: TRBD2; V: TRBV2; CDR3: CASSADGTSGSLNSYNEQFF; DNA: TGTGCCAGCAGTGCCGATGGGACTAGCGGGAGCCTAAACTCCTACAATGAGCAGTTCTTC
J: TRBJ2-5; size: few; D: TRBD2; V: TRBV7-6; CDR3: CASSSSGGETQYF; DNA: TGTGCCAGCAGCTCTAGCGGGGGAGAGACCCAGTACTTC
J: TRBJ2-7; size: few; D: TRBD2; V: TRBV7-2; CDR3: CASSPPVRASGTNYEQYF; DNA: TGTGCCAGCAGCCCACCGGTCCGGGCTAGCGGGACCAATTACGAGCAGTACTTC
J: TRBJ2-7; size: .; D: .; V: TRBV6-6; CDR3: CASRPGHWNSYEQYF; DNA: TGTGCCAGCAGGCCGGGACATTGGAACTCCTACGAGCAGTACTTC
J: TRBJ2-5; size: few; D: TRBD1; V: TRBV19; CDR3: CASSGQGQETQYF; DNA: TGTGCCAGTAGTGGACAGGGACAAGAGACCCAGTACTTC
J: TRBJ2-1; size: .; D: TRBD2; V: TRBV25-1; CDR3: CASSPGTSGGHEQFF; DNA: TGTGCCAGCAGCCCCGGGACTAGCGGGGGTCATGAGCAGTTCTTC
J: TRBJ1-4; size: .; D: .; V: TRBV4-3; CDR3: CASSQDPRGANEKLFF; DNA: TGCGCCAGCAGCCAAGATCCCAGGGGTGCTAATGAAAAACTGTTTTTT
J: TRBJ2-7; size: .; D: TRBD1; V: TRBV6-1; CDR3: CASGTRGQGYEQYF; DNA: TGTGCCAGCGGAACGCGAGGACAGGGCTACGAGCAGTACTTC
J: TRBJ2-7; size: .; D: TRBD2; V: TRBV5-4; CDR3: CASRSRAGGGEEQYF; DNA: TGTGCCAGCAGGTCTAGGGCGGGGGGGGGTGAGGAGCAGTACTTC
J: TRBJ2-5; size: few; D: .; V: TRBV6-1; CDR3: CAGGGAGVLETQYF; DNA: TGTGCCGGGGGAGGAGCAGGCGTATTAGAGACCCAGTACTTC
J: TRBJ1-2; size: .; D: .; V: TRBV7-9; CDR3: CASSPGGADYGYTF; DNA: TGTGCCAGCAGCCCTGGAGGGGCCGACTATGGCTACACCTTC
J: TRBJ2-7; size: .; D: .; V: TRBV5-1; CDR3: CASSLSGSSYEQYF; DNA: TGCGCCAGCAGCTTGTCCGGGAGTTCCTACGAGCAGTACTTC
J: TRBJ2-7; size: .; D: .; V: TRBV18; CDR3: CASSPPGARYEQYF; DNA: TGTGCCAGCTCACCGCCAGGGGCGCGATACGAGCAGTACTTC
J: TRBJ2-2; size: .; D: TRBD2; V: TRBV6-5; CDR3: CASLGRESNTGELFF; DNA: TGTGCCAGCCTGGGGAGGGAATCGAACACCGGGGAGCTGTTTTTT
J: TRBJ1-1; size: .; D: .; V: TRBV6-1; CDR3: CASSENPGVYRDHPKDTEAFF; DNA: TGTGCCAGCAGTGAAAATCCCGGGGTATACAGGGATCATCCCAAAGACACTGAAGCTTTCTTT
J: TRBJ2-7; size: .; D: TRBD1; V: TRBV7-2; CDR3: CASSQDRSYEQYF; DNA: TGTGCCAGCAGCCAGGACAGGAGTTACGAGCAGTACTTC
J: TRBJ2-3; size: .; D: .; V: TRBV9; CDR3: CASSVFGDSDTQYF; DNA: TGTGCCAGCAGCGTTTTCGGGGATTCAGATACGCAGTATTTT
J: TRBJ2-7; size: .; D: .; V: TRBV28; CDR3: CASSRLVSSYEQYF; DNA: TGTGCCAGCAGCCGACTAGTTTCCTCCTACGAGCAGTACTTC
J: TRBJ2-7; size: .; D: TRBD2; V: TRBV4-2; CDR3: CASSQGGGRGEQYF; DNA: TGTGCCAGCAGCCAGGGCGGGGGGCGGGGCGAGCAGTACTTC
J: TRBJ2-5; size: .; D: .; V: TRBV7-3; CDR3: CASSLAGRETQYF; DNA: TGTGCCAGCAGCTTAGCCGGGAGAGAGACCCAGTACTTC
J: TRBJ2-1; size: .; D: TRBD2; V: TRBV6-6; CDR3: CASSRLAGEGNEQFF; DNA: TGTGCCAGCAGTAGACTAGCGGGAGAGGGCAATGAGCAGTTCTTC
J: TRBJ1-4; size: .; D: TRBD1; V: TRBV6-1; CDR3: CASRGQGTNEKLFF; DNA: TGTGCCAGCAGGGGACAGGGAACTAATGAAAAACTGTTTTTT
J: TRBJ2-2; size: .; D: .; V: TRBV28; CDR3: CASSLLRLASYTGELFF; DNA: TGTGCCAGCAGTTTATTACGTCTAGCGTCTTACACCGGGGAGCTGTTTTTT
J: TRBJ1-5; size: .; D: TRBD1; V: TRBV28; CDR3: CASSGSGTGGNQPQHF; DNA: TGTGCCAGCAGTGGGTCCGGTACAGGGGGCAATCAGCCCCAGCATTTT
J: TRBJ1-2; size: .; D: .; V: TRBV10-3; CDR3: CAISGGGDYGYTF; DNA: TGTGCCATCAGTGGTGGAGGAGACTATGGCTACACCTTC
J: TRBJ2-1; size: once; D: TRBD2; V: TRBV7-2; CDR3: CASSPLAGVGSYNEQFF; DNA: TGTGCCAGCAGCCCCTTAGCGGGAGTTGGATCCTACAATGAGCAGTTCTTC
J: TRBJ2-7; size: few; D: TRBD1; V: TRBV7-6; CDR3: CASSRDSPYEQYF; DNA: TGTGCCAGCAGCCGGGACAGCCCCTACGAGCAGTACTTC
J: TRBJ1-5; size: .; D: TRBD1; V: TRBV11-2; CDR3: CASSLGTANQPQHF; DNA: TGTGCCAGCAGCCTCGGGACAGCTAATCAGCCCCAGCATTTT
J: TRBJ1-1; size: .; D: .; V: TRBV4-1; CDR3: CASSHPGTEAFF; DNA: TGCGCCAGCAGCCACCCAGGCACTGAAGCTTTCTTT
J: TRBJ2-3; size: .; D: .; V: TRBV10-3; CDR3: CAIRGTSTDTQYF; DNA: TGTGCCATCAGGGGGACTAGCACAGATACGCAGTATTTT
J: TRBJ2-1; size: few; D: .; V: TRBV7-2; CDR3: CASSKTVWEGDNEQFF; DNA: TGTGCCAGCAGCAAAACAGTCTGGGAGGGGGACAATGAGCAGTTCTTC
J: TRBJ1-1; size: few; D: .; V: TRBV6-1; CDR3: CASRVAGTPRTEAFF; DNA: TGTGCCAGCAGGGTAGCGGGGACACCCCGGACTGAAGCTTTCTTT
J: TRBJ2-1; size: .; D: .; V: TRBV7-2; CDR3: CASSLQGGNEQFF; DNA: TGTGCCAGCAGCTTACAAGGGGGCAATGAGCAGTTCTTC
J: TRBJ1-5; size: .; D: .; V: TRBV27; CDR3: CASSLGGAQPQHF; DNA: TGTGCCAGCAGTTTGGGTGGGGCTCAGCCCCAGCATTTT
J: TRBJ1-2; size: .; D: .; V: TRBV15; CDR3: CATSRDWPGGGYTF; DNA: TGTGCCACCAGCAGAGATTGGCCAGGTGGCGGCTACACCTTC
J: TRBJ2-3; size: few; D: TRBD2; V: TRBV5-4; CDR3: CASSLRLAGGTDTQYF; DNA: TGTGCCAGCAGCTTGCGACTAGCGGGGGGCACAGATACGCAGTATTTT
J: TRBJ2-7; size: .; D: TRBD1; V: TRBV11-2; CDR3: CASSLETGGIYEQYF; DNA: TGTGCCAGCAGCTTAGAGACAGGGGGCATCTACGAGCAGTACTTC
J: TRBJ2-1; size: .; D: TRBD2; V: TRBV28; CDR3: CASSLLAGRVFF; DNA: TGTGCCAGCAGTTTACTAGCGGGACGGGTGTTCTTC
J: TRBJ2-1; size: .; D: TRBD2; V: TRBV4-3; CDR3: CASSDLGTSATASSYNEQFF; DNA: TGCGCCAGCAGCGATCTGGGGACTAGCGCAACCGCCAGCTCCTACAATGAGCAGTTCTTC
J: TRBJ2-3; size: .; D: TRBD2; V: TRBV14; CDR3: CASSQASGVTTYTQYF; DNA: TGTGCCAGCAGCCAAGCGAGCGGGGTGACCACATATACGCAGTATTTT
J: TRBJ2-7; size: .; D: .; V: TRBV15; CDR3: CATSKRTRAYEQYF; DNA: TGTGCCACCAGCAAACGTACTCGGGCCTACGAGCAGTACTTC
J: TRBJ1-5; size: .; D: .; V: TRBV6-6; CDR3: CASLGTTYSNQPQHF; DNA: TGTGCCAGTCTCGGGACAACCTATAGCAATCAGCCCCAGCATTTT
J: TRBJ2-3; size: .; D: .; V: TRBV7-2; CDR3: CASSPLILTDTQYF; DNA: TGTGCCAGCAGCCCGCTAATCCTCACAGATACGCAGTATTTT
J: TRBJ1-2; size: .; D: .; V: TRBV29-1; CDR3: CSVETDSWYGYTF; DNA: TGCAGCGTTGAAACGGACTCATGGTATGGCTACACCTTC
J: TRBJ1-2; size: .; D: TRBD1; V: TRBV5-8; CDR3: CASSYRTGAEVGYTF; DNA: TGTGCCAGCAGCTACAGGACAGGTGCAGAGGTTGGCTACACCTTC
J: TRBJ2-1; size: .; D: TRBD2; V: TRBV6-5; CDR3: CASSSTSVTSNEQFF; DNA: TGTGCCAGCAGTTCAACTAGCGTGACCTCCAATGAGCAGTTCTTC
J: TRBJ2-7; size: .; D: .; V: TRBV18; CDR3: CASSPPTAYEQYF; DNA: TGTGCCAGCTCACCGCCAACAGCCTACGAGCAGTACTTC
J: TRBJ1-4; size: .; D: TRBD1; V: TRBV7-2; CDR3: CASSTGTDNEKLFF; DNA: TGTGCCAGCAGCACAGGGACAGACAATGAAAAACTGTTTTTT
J: TRBJ2-3; size: .; D: TRBD2; V: TRBV5-1; CDR3: CASSLLAGAQADTQYF; DNA: TGCGCCAGCAGCTTATTAGCGGGAGCCCAGGCAGATACGCAGTATTTT
J: TRBJ2-7; size: .; D: TRBD2; V: TRBV7-9; CDR3: CASRLQIAGVDEQYF; DNA: TGTGCCAGCAGATTACAAATAGCGGGAGTCGACGAGCAGTACTTC